Listed here is a single TCR beta chain. Trimming pared 2 bases from V and 1 base from J, leaving 11 bases between. The CDR3 spans 15 residues. Germline CDR1 MDHEN, CDR2 SYDVKM. This sample is drawn from a study of blood T cell repertoires in COVID-19. Clones were sequenced by immunoSEQ multiplex PCR, and TCRdb holds only the in-frame ones, with some missing. Of hundreds of thousands of clones in the sample, approximately 90% were seen once. This chain joins TRBV28 and TRBJ2-5; D is ambiguous. Material: PBMCs or T cells enriched from blood (not recorded which). The receptor comes from a man aged 35 to 55 who had recovered from COVID-19. The CDR3 DNA is TGTGCCAGCAGTTTAGGTCTACTAACCCAAGAGACCCAGTACTTC. Protein product: CASSLGLLTQETQYF.